Following are 23 T cell receptor beta chains from one sample sequenced in a study of vaccination and CD4 T cells after COVID-19. Treatment noted: approximately nine-day PBMC culture with coronavirus spike peptide pools or control peptides (ViraFEST assay). Oncomine TCR Beta short-read sequencing was applied to DNA from cultured CD4+ T cells. TCRdb re-called the PCR reads with MiXCR, one entry per CDR3 protein. The data contain about 20,000 distinct CDR3 sequences, approximately 70% of them singletons. Their target antigens are unknown. Sequencing was done on a sample of CD4+ T cells from blood, cultured in vitro. Every receptor here comes from a human donor who had recovered from COVID-19.

The chain has TRBV6-5 and TRBJ1-2; D ambiguous. Germline V gene data show CDR1 as MNHEY and CDR2 as SVGAGI. The CDR3 sequence is 14 residues long. With 0 bases removed from V and 4 bases from J, the gap between germline ends came to 9 bases. CDR3 protein: CASSYSRQVYGYTF. As DNA, the CDR3 is TGTGCCAGCAGTTACTCGCGGCAGGTCTATGGCTACACCTTC.

CDR3 region: CASLQGSPYEQYF. DNA for the CDR3: TGTGCCAGTCTCCAGGGTTCACCTTACGAGCAGTACTTC. The V call is TRBV12-3 or TRBV12-4, the J call TRBJ2-7; D is possibly TRBD1 (5 bases). Trimming left V 9 bases short and J 4 bases short, with 16 bases between. The CDR3 is made up of 13 amino acids.

The V gene is TRBV28, the J gene TRBJ1-5; no firm D call. Trimming removed 5 bases at V and 4 bases at J, with 6 bases between. The CDR3 consists of 12 residues. Germline V CDR1 and CDR2: MDHEN, SYDVKM. The CDR3 sequence: CASSPPNQPQHF. The CDR3 nucleotides are TGTGCCAGCAGTCCACCAAATCAGCCCCAGCATTTT.

The gene calls are TRBV7-8 and TRBJ1-2, with TRBD1 as a possible D gene (6 bases). The CDR3 contains 16 residues. With 1 base removed from V and 8 bases from J, the gap between germline ends came to 20 bases. Per germline, CDR1 SGHVS and CDR2 FQNEAQ. The CDR3 loop reads CASSLGVRQGSSGYTF. CDR3 in DNA: TGTGCCAGCAGCTTAGGGGTCAGGCAGGGGTCGAGCGGCTACACCTTC. Using reference TRBV7-8 and TRBJ1-2 for the parts outside the CDR3, the full variable domain is GAGVSQSPRYKVAKRGQDVALRCDPISGHVSLFWYQQALGQGPEFLTYFQNEAQLDKSGLPSDRFFAERPEGSVSTLKIQRTQQEDSAVYLCASSLGVRQGSSGYTFGSGTRLTVV.

The chain has TRBV19 and TRBJ1-5, with D perhaps TRBD1 (5 bases). Trimming removed 5 bases from V and 9 bases from J, with 20 bases in between. The CDR3 totals 15 residues. CDR1 is LNHDA, CDR2 SQIVND, per germline (reference sequence). The CDR3 DNA follows: TGTGCCAGTAGTTTTACCGGGACCGTCATGAGGCCCCAGCATTTT. It specifies CASSFTGTVMRPQHF.

V and J are TRBV6-1 and TRBJ1-1; 7 bases agree with TRBD1. V was clipped by 6 bases and J by 10 bases; unmatched bases: 11. Germline V gene data show CDR1 as MNHNS and CDR2 as SASEGT. This CDR3 spans 13 amino acids. The CDR3 DNA reads as TGTGCCAGCAGGGAGGCTCGACAGGGAAGAGCTTTCTTT. Its translation is CASREARQGRAFF.

The chain carries TRBV20-1 and TRBJ1-2; weak D call: TRBD1 (5 bases). Germline values: CDR1 DFQATT, CDR2 SNEGSKA (reference sequence). This CDR3 spans 14 amino acids. With 0 bases removed from V and 5 bases from J, the gap between germline ends came to 13 bases. CDR3 region: CSAREEGRKYGYTF. In DNA, the CDR3 is TGCAGTGCTAGAGAGGAGGGACGGAAGTATGGCTACACCTTC.

This sequence joins TRBV15 and TRBJ1-2, with D possibly TRBD1 on 5 matching bases. Trimming took off 0 bases at V and 1 base at J, with 12 bases between the two ends. This CDR3 contains 16 residues. Per germline, CDR1 LNHNV and CDR2 YYDKDF (reference sequence). CDR3 sequence (DNA): TGTGCCACCAGCAGAGATGGGGCAGGCCTTAACTATGGCTACACCTTC. It translates to CATSRDGAGLNYGYTF.

This chain joins TRBV11-3 and TRBJ2-3; 10 nucleotides agree with TRBD1. CDR3 length: 16 amino acids. Per the germline V gene, CDR1 is SGHNT and CDR2 is YENEEA. Germline trimming cut 3 bases from V and 4 bases from J; bases unmatched to any gene: 7. CDR3: CASSLATGTGADTQYF. CDR3 nucleotide sequence: TGTGCCAGCAGCTTGGCGACCGGGACAGGGGCAGATACGCAGTATTTT.

The V and J genes are TRBV6-5 and TRBJ1-5; D may be TRBD1 (5 bases). Germline values: CDR1 MNHEY, CDR2 SVGAGI. V shed 2 bases and J shed 2 bases, with 7 bases lying between them. The CDR3 consists of 14 residues. The CDR3 loop reads CASSYRGGNQPQHF. In DNA form, the CDR3 reads TGTGCCAGCAGTTACCGGGGGGGCAATCAGCCCCAGCATTTT.

The genes are TRBV5-1 and TRBJ2-1, with TRBD1 matching over 9 bases. CDR1 and CDR2 (germline): SGHRS, YFSETQ. Trimming took 4 bases from V and 10 from J; bases not matched to a gene: 6. This CDR3 contains 13 residues. The DNA for the CDR3 is TGCGCCAGCAGCCGGGACAGGGCTTTCGAGCAGTTCTTC. Translation: CASSRDRAFEQFF. The full variable domain, in which reference TRBV5-1 and TRBJ2-1 provide the parts outside the CDR3, is KAGVTQTPRYLIKTRGQQVTLSCSPISGHRSVSWYQQTPGQGLQFLFEYFSETQRNKGNFPGRFSGRQFSNSRSEMNVSTLELGDSALYLCASSRDRAFEQFFGPGTRLTVL.

The V call is TRBV7-3, the J call TRBJ2-3; maybe TRBD2 (5 bases). This CDR3 has 15 amino acids. In germline, CDR1 is SGHTA, CDR2 FQGTGA. V was trimmed by 5 bases and J by 3 bases, leaving 15 bases between them. For the CDR3, the DNA is TGTGCCAGCAGCACCGGTCCGGGATTTACAGATACGCAGTATTTT. This translates into CASSTGPGFTDTQYF.

The chain links TRBV6-2 or TRBV6-3 to TRBJ1-5; 11 nucleotides match TRBD1. Trimming took 4 bases from V and 5 from J; bases not matched to a gene: 4. The germline gives CDR1 MNHEY, CDR2 SVGEGT. The CDR3 is made up of 15 amino acids. CDR3 in DNA: TGTGCCAGCAGTTTGGACAGGGGGCGAGATCAGCCCCAGCATTTT. It is translated as CASSLDRGRDQPQHF.

The chain joins TRBV6-1 to TRBJ1-6, with 8 bases identical to TRBD1. This CDR3 is built from 14 residues. CDR1 and CDR2 from the germline V gene are MNHNS and SASEGT. Trimming cost V 8 bases and J 6 bases; bases outside gene matches: 6. CDR3 protein: CASSRQGSNSPLHF. CDR3 in DNA: TGTGCCAGCTCGCGACAGGGGAGTAATTCACCCCTCCACTTT.

The count of this clonotype is one. V usage is TRBV6-2 or TRBV6-3 and J usage is TRBJ2-1; D is undetermined. V shed 6 bases and J shed 4 bases, with 10 bases lying between them. The CDR3 has 13 amino acids. The germline V gene encodes CDR1 MNHEY and CDR2 SVGEGT. The CDR3 sequence: CASRERAYNEQFF. CDR3 coding DNA: TGTGCCAGCAGGGAAAGGGCGTACAATGAGCAGTTCTTC.

The chain combines TRBV7-2 with TRBJ1-3; D ambiguous. The CDR3 extends over 14 amino acids. CDR1 is SGHTA, CDR2 FQGNSA, per germline. Trimming stripped 1 base from V and 1 base from J, with 5 bases between. The CDR3 DNA reads as TGTGCCAGCAGCTTAGGACTTTCTGGAAACACCATATATTTT. This encodes CASSLGLSGNTIYF.

The chain has TRBV7-6 and TRBJ1-1, with D possibly being TRBD1 (6 bases). The germline V gene encodes CDR1 SGHVS and CDR2 FNYEAQ. V was clipped by 0 bases and J by 4 bases, with 9 bases between them. This CDR3 has 14 residues. CDR3 sequence reads: CASSLANRATEAFF. The CDR3 bases are TGTGCCAGCAGCTTAGCGAACAGGGCCACTGAAGCTTTCTTT. The full variable domain, in which reference TRBV7-6 and TRBJ1-1 provide the parts outside the CDR3, is GAGVSQSPRYKVTKRGQDVALRCDPISGHVSLYWYRQALGQGPEFLTYFNYEAQQDKSGLPNDRFSAERPEGSISTLTIQRTEQRDSAMYRCASSLANRATEAFFGQGTRLTVV.

This chain links TRBV27 with TRBJ2-7; weak D call: TRBD1 (6 bases). CDR3 length: 12 amino acids. The germline CDR1 and CDR2 sequences are MNHEY and SMNVEV (reference sequence). The germline V and J ends were trimmed by 4 bases and 11 bases, with 15 bases remaining between them. The CDR3 here is CASSSGGQSEYF. In DNA form, the CDR3 reads TGTGCCAGCAGTTCCGGAGGACAGTCGGAGTACTTC.

This chain joins TRBV5-1 and TRBJ1-1; 8 nucleotides line up with TRBD1. V lost 4 bases to trimming and J lost 5 bases; unmatched junction nucleotides: 4. CDR3 size: 13 residues. The V gene's germline CDR1 is SGHRS and CDR2 YFSETQ. This chain's CDR3 is CASSEQGGTEAFF. For the CDR3, the DNA is TGCGCCAGCAGCGAACAGGGGGGAACTGAAGCTTTCTTT.

The chain carries TRBV6-1 and TRBJ2-7; the D gene is possibly TRBD1 (6 bases). V was pared by 5 bases and J by 5 bases, with 16 bases between. The V gene's germline CDR1 is MNHNS and CDR2 SASEGT. The length of the CDR3 is 14 residues. The DNA for the CDR3 is TGTGCCAGCAGTCCCGGGACAAGCTCGGACGAGCAGTACTTC. Translation: CASSPGTSSDEQYF.

V usage is TRBV20-1 and J usage is TRBJ1-5; D is perhaps TRBD1 (5 bases). The CDR3 has 12 residues. Per the germline V gene, CDR1 is DFQATT and CDR2 is SNEGSKA (reference sequence). The V end lost 3 bases, the J end lost 9 bases, and 12 bases lay between the germline ends. CDR3 nucleotides: TGCAGTGCTAGCAGGGTTCTGGGGCCCCAGCATTTT. Translation: CSASRVLGPQHF.

The chain carries TRBV6-5 and TRBJ1-1; D unclear. The CDR3 contains 15 residues. V gave up 0 bases and J gave up 1 base, with 9 bases separating them. The germline CDR1 and CDR2 sequences are MNHEY and SVGAGI. CDR3 in amino acids: CASSYSHGKNTEAFF. In DNA, the CDR3 is TGTGCCAGCAGTTACTCGCACGGAAAGAACACTGAAGCTTTCTTT.

The V call is TRBV20-1, the J call TRBJ2-5; the match to TRBD2 covers 9 bases. Trimming cost V 6 bases and J 5 bases; bases outside gene matches: 10. This CDR3 contains 14 residues. Germline V gene data show CDR1 as DFQATT and CDR2 as SNEGSKA (reference sequence). The CDR3 nucleotides read TGCAGTGCCATGGGAGCGGGGGGTACCGAGACCCAGTACTTC. Amino acids: CSAMGAGGTETQYF.